Shown below are 25 T cell receptor beta chains from a single sample sequenced in a study of cytomegalovirus exposure and HLA in healthy donors. A multiplex PCR was run with 60 Vbeta primers and 13 Jbeta primers. The protocol was immunoSEQ multiplex PCR, while the TCRdb copy is restricted to in-frame clones and leaves out a portion. The data contain about 70,000 clones, 65% to 80% of them singletons. Sequenced material: PBMCs. Every receptor here comes from a man aged 35 to 55 in good health and CMV-seropositive.

This clone came up a few times. The genes are TRBV4-3 and TRBJ2-7; TRBD1 matches 7 bases. This CDR3 contains 14 residues. The J segment lost 3 bases and the V segment lost 0 bases, leaving 2 bases of the junction unmatched. Germline values: CDR1 LGHNA, CDR2 YSLEER. CDR3 bases: TGCGCCAGCAGCCAAGACAACAGGGGCTACGAGCAGTACTTC. Translating gives CASSQDNRGYEQYF.

The chain couples TRBV5-1 to TRBJ2-7; TRBD1 agrees at 8 bases. Germline-derived CDR1 and CDR2 are SGHRS and YFSETQ. The V segment lost 4 bases and the J segment 4 bases; nucleotides outside the gene matches: 7. The CDR3 extends over 14 amino acids. The CDR3, as DNA: TGCGCCAGCAGCGAAGGGACAGGAACGTACGAGCAGTACTTC. Encoded protein: CASSEGTGTYEQYF. The full variable domain, rest sourced from reference TRBV5-1 and TRBJ2-7, is KAGVTQTPRYLIKTRGQQVTLSCSPISGHRSVSWYQQTPGQGLQFLFEYFSETQRNKGNFPGRFSGRQFSNSRSEMNVSTLELGDSALYLCASSEGTGTYEQYFGPGTRLTVT.

The J gene is TRBJ1-1, the V gene TRBV13, with TRBD1 matching 7 bases. The CDR3 extends over 13 amino acids. CDR1 is PRHDT, CDR2 FYEKMQ, per germline (reference sequence). Losses at the gene ends were 10 bases for V and 5 bases for J; bases not matched to a gene: 10. For the CDR3, the DNA is TGTGCCACACTAACAGGGGATGAGACTGAAGCTTTCTTT. Its protein product is CATLTGDETEAFF.

This clone was counted once. The J gene is TRBJ1-2, the V gene TRBV15; perhaps TRBD1 as D (5 bases). Trimming took off 0 bases at V and 6 bases at J, with 8 bases between the two ends. The V gene's germline CDR1 is LNHNV and CDR2 YYDKDF (reference sequence). The CDR3 loop spans 13 amino acids. Written as DNA, the CDR3 is TGTGCCACCAGCAGAGAACCGACAGATGGCTACACCTTC. Amino acids: CATSREPTDGYTF.

The chain employs TRBV4-3 and TRBJ1-3; 7 nucleotides match TRBD1. V lost 0 bases to trimming and J lost 0 bases; unmatched junction nucleotides: 8. CDR3 size: 18 residues. The germline CDR1 and CDR2 sequences are LGHNA and YSLEER. The CDR3 here is CASSQEFGDSISGNTIYF. CDR3 bases: TGCGCCAGCAGCCAAGAGTTTGGGGACAGTATCTCTGGAAACACCATATATTTT.

The chain has TRBV30 and TRBJ2-5; 7 bases are a match to TRBD1. V lost 3 bases, J lost 5 bases, and 15 bases stayed unmatched. CDR1 and CDR2 from the germline V gene are GTSNPN and SVGIG (reference sequence). The CDR3 is 16 amino acids. For the CDR3, the DNA is TGTGCCTGGAGCGTAATGACAGGGCGAAGGCATGAGACCCAGTACTTC. Translating gives CAWSVMTGRRHETQYF.

V usage is TRBV2 and J usage is TRBJ1-1; 7 nucleotides match TRBD1. CDR3 length equals 14 residues. After removal of 5 bases from V and 11 bases from J, the junction contained 14 bases not matched to a gene. The germline gives CDR1 SNHLY, CDR2 FYNNEI. CDR3 protein: CASSSGTGVPNAFF. The CDR3 DNA follows: TGTGCCAGCAGTAGCGGAACAGGGGTGCCGAACGCTTTCTTT.

This chain links TRBV7-3 with TRBJ2-3; TRBD2 might be the D (5 bases). The CDR3 contains 14 residues. V lost 6 bases and J lost 5, with 15 bases in between. The germline V gene encodes CDR1 SGHTA and CDR2 FQGTGA. CDR3 DNA sequence: TGTGCCAGCAGTGAGTCGAGAGGGATAGATACGCAGTATTTT. It specifies CASSESRGIDTQYF.

This chain joins TRBV7-2 and TRBJ2-7; D may be TRBD2 (6 bases). This CDR3 is built from 15 residues. The germline V gene has CDR1 SGHTA and CDR2 FQGNSA. Trimming shortened V by 5 bases and J by 0 bases, and 14 bases separated the two germline ends. Here the CDR3 DNA reads TGTGCCAGCAGCCGAGGGACTTCCAGCTCCTACGAGCAGTACTTC. Encoded protein: CASSRGTSSSYEQYF. The full variable domain, rest sourced from reference TRBV7-2 and TRBJ2-7, is GAGVSQSPSNKVTEKGKDVELRCDPISGHTALYWYRQSLGQGLEFLIYFQGNSAPDKSGLPSDRFSAERTGGSVSTLTIQRTQQEDSAVYLCASSRGTSSSYEQYFGPGTRLTVT.

The rearrangement uses TRBV5-4 and TRBJ2-2, with 7 positions matching TRBD1. The CDR3 covers 15 residues. J gave up 3 bases and V 1 base, and 3 bases lay outside the gene matches. Germline V CDR1 and CDR2: SGHNT, YYREEE (reference sequence). CDR3 bases: TGTGCCAGCAGCTTGACGACAGGGTACACCGGGGAGCTGTTTTTT. Residues: CASSLTTGYTGELFF. Full variable domain (rest looked up from reference TRBV5-4 and TRBJ2-2): ETGVTQSPTHLIKTRGQQVTLRCSSQSGHNTVSWYQQALGQGPQFIFQYYREEENGRGNFPPRFSGLQFPNYSSELNVNALELDDSALYLCASSLTTGYTGELFFGEGSRLTVL.

This clone was seen a few times. The chain uses TRBV9 and TRBJ1-2; TRBD1 is a possible D gene (6 bases). CDR1 SGDLS and CDR2 YYNGEE come from the germline V gene. V lost 7 bases, J lost 8 bases, and 21 bases lay in between. CDR3 length: 14 residues. DNA of the CDR3: TGTGCCAGCTCCCTGGGGACATCCGGTAGAGGCTACACCTTC. This sequence encodes CASSLGTSGRGYTF.

The chain recombines TRBV2 with TRBJ1-1, with TRBD1 identical over 8 bases. The trim removed 8 bases at V and 11 bases at J, leaving 16 bases unmatched. There are 14 residues in the CDR3. Germline assignment: CDR1 SNHLY and CDR2 FYNNEI. In nucleotides, the CDR3 is TGTGCCAGCTCCCCCGGACAGGGAGTTGTGTGGGCTTTCTTT. Translation: CASSPGQGVVWAFF.

The chain recombines TRBV6-1 with TRBJ2-1; D is perhaps TRBD2 (7 bases). Per germline, CDR1 MNHNS and CDR2 SASEGT. V was pared by 3 bases and J by 7 bases, with 16 bases between. The CDR3 consists of 15 residues. The CDR3 DNA reads TGTGCCAGCAGTGAGGGGGGGGCCGTTTTGAATGAGCAGTTCTTC. Its protein is CASSEGGAVLNEQFF.

This chain connects TRBV2 to TRBJ1-1; D is possibly TRBD1 (6 bases). Germline CDR1 and CDR2: SNHLY and FYNNEI. This CDR3 has 13 residues. Trimming pared 3 bases from V and 7 bases from J, leaving 12 bases between. CDR3 region: CASSETGTFEAFF. The CDR3 region has the DNA TGTGCCAGCAGTGAGACCGGGACATTTGAAGCTTTCTTT.

V gene TRBV4-1 combines with J gene TRBJ2-4, with 7 bases matching TRBD1. Germline V gene data show CDR1 as MGHRA and CDR2 as YSYEKL. This CDR3 comprises 13 residues. The ends lost 3 bases at V and 9 bases at J; junction bases unmatched: 5. The DNA of the CDR3 is TGCGCCAGCAGCCAGTTGACAGGGATCATTCAGTACTTC. This codes for CASSQLTGIIQYF.

This clone showed up just once. The rearrangement joins TRBV2 to TRBJ2-7, with D maybe TRBD2 (5 bases). This CDR3 region has 12 residues. Trimming removed 5 bases at V and 4 bases at J, with 9 bases between. Germline loops: CDR1 SNHLY, CDR2 FYNNEI. The CDR3 coding sequence is TGTGCCAGCAGTCGGACTGGGTACGAGCAGTACTTC. Translating it yields CASSRTGYEQYF.

This chain connects TRBV27 to TRBJ2-7, with D possibly TRBD1 on 5 matching bases. Germline lookup yields CDR1 MNHEY and CDR2 SMNVEV (reference sequence). The CDR3 runs to 14 residues. Trimming pared 5 bases from V and 3 bases from J, leaving 14 bases between. The CDR3 DNA reads as TGTGCCAGCAGTCTGACAGCAAACCTCTACGAGCAGTACTTC. This sequence encodes CASSLTANLYEQYF.

The chain joins TRBV10-3 to TRBJ1-4; TRBD1 aligns across 7 bases. The CDR3 runs 15 residues. Germline-derived CDR1 and CDR2 are ENHRY and SYGVKD. Losses at the gene ends were 3 bases for V and 5 bases for J; bases not matched to a gene: 6. CDR3 nucleotides: TGTGCCATCAGTGATGGGGACAGTATCAATGAAAAACTGTTTTTT. This encodes CAISDGDSINEKLFF.

This clone was seen a few times. The chain combines TRBV18 with TRBJ1-3; 10 positions match TRBD1. The germline V gene has CDR1 KGHSH and CDR2 LQKENI. The CDR3 covers 15 residues. Trimming took 3 bases from V and 8 from J; bases not matched to a gene: 7. DNA for the CDR3: TGTGCCAGCTCACCCCGACAGGGGGCAAGGGACACCATATATTTT. It specifies CASSPRQGARDTIYF. Full variable domain (missing parts from reference TRBV18 and TRBJ1-3): NAGVMQNPRHLVRRRGQEARLRCSPMKGHSHVYWYRQLPEEGLKFMVYLQKENIIDESGMPKERFSAEFPKEGPSILRIQQVVRGDSAAYFCASSPRQGARDTIYFGEGSWLTVV.

The chain joins TRBV7-6 to TRBJ2-1; 16 bases map to TRBD2. The CDR3 has 17 amino acids. Per the germline V gene, CDR1 is SGHVS and CDR2 is FNYEAQ. With 2 bases clipped from V and 9 bases from J, the junction kept 7 bases outside the gene matches. CDR3 loop: CASSLYQGTSGRGEQFF. DNA for the CDR3: TGTGCCAGCAGCTTATATCAAGGGACTAGCGGGAGGGGTGAGCAGTTCTTC.

The genes are TRBV6-1 and TRBJ2-7; no definite D call. V was cut by 10 bases and J by 7 bases, with 8 bases left in between. Germline V gives CDR1 MNHNS, CDR2 SASEGT. The CDR3 is 9 amino acids. The CDR3 reads CAMPREQYF. The CDR3 DNA is TGTGCCATGCCTAGGGAGCAGTACTTC.

The CDR3 loop reads CAWSQTGGGDTQYF. The CDR3 coding sequence is TGTGCCTGGAGCCAAACAGGGGGCGGGGATACGCAGTATTTT. The chain uses TRBV30 and TRBJ2-3; TRBD1 aligns across 9 bases. With V trimmed by 3 bases and J by 6 bases, 7 bases remained unmatched. The CDR3 extends over 14 amino acids. Germline V gene data show CDR1 as GTSNPN and CDR2 as SVGIG (reference sequence).

The J gene is TRBJ1-1, the V gene TRBV7-3, with D hard to call. Germline assignment: CDR1 SGHTA and CDR2 FQGTGA. The CDR3 consists of 18 residues. Trimming shortened V by 1 base and J by 1 base, and 19 bases separated the two germline ends. This CDR3 is CASSLKMRAGIGNTEAFF. The CDR3 nucleotides read TGTGCCAGCAGCTTAAAAATGAGGGCAGGCATCGGGAACACTGAAGCTTTCTTT.

This rearrangement joins TRBV19 to TRBJ1-4, with 9 bases that match TRBD1. The CDR3 extends over 13 amino acids. CDR1 and CDR2 (germline): LNHDA, SQIVND (reference sequence). J was trimmed by 7 bases and V by 4 bases; bases with no gene match: 1. Here the CDR3 reads CASSTGQGEKLFF. The CDR3 nucleotides read TGTGCCAGTAGTACGGGACAGGGTGAAAAACTGTTTTTT.

The rearrangement joins TRBV7-3 to TRBJ2-7, with D possibly matching TRBD1 (6 bases). Trimming pared 5 bases from V and 2 bases from J, leaving 13 bases between. Germline CDR1 reads SGHTA; CDR2 reads FQGTGA. This CDR3 is built from 14 residues. CDR3 DNA sequence: TGTGCCAGCAGCCAAGGACAGATCCCCTACGAGCAGTACTTC. Translating gives CASSQGQIPYEQYF.